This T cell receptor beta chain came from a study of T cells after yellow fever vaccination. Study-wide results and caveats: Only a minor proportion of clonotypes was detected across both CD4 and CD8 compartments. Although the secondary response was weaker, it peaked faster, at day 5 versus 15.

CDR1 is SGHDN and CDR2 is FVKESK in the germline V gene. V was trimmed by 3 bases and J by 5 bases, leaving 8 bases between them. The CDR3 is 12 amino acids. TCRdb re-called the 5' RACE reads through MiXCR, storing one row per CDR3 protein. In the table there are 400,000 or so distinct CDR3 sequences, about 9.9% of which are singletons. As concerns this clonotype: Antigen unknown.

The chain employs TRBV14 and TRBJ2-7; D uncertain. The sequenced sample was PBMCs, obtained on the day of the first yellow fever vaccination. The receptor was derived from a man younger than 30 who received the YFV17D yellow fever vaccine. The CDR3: CASSHRFNEQYF. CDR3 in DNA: TGTGCCAGCAGCCACAGGTTTAACGAGCAGTACTTC.